A selection of T cell receptor beta chains follows, all from one sample in a study of neurological immune-mediated disorders. MiXCR was run by TCRdb on the 5' RACE reads, yielding one entry per CDR3 protein. The sample includes 65,000 to 75,000 distinct CDR3 sequences, roughly 4.8% of them seen just once. The sequenced sample consisted of PBMCs. All receptors derive from a woman in her sixties or seventies with multiple sclerosis. The CDR3 runs from the conserved cysteine through the conserved F or W. The order of the fields is clone size, V gene, J gene, D gene, CDR3 DNA, CDR3 protein. The D gene is left open where the match is weak. Part of the rows lack a size; the others show once, few, many or a class for expanded clones.

NA,TRBV20-1,TRBJ1-4,NA,TGCAGTGCCCTAAGAGGGACACCCGAAAAACTGTTTTTT,CSALRGTPEKLFF
many,TRBV29-1,TRBJ2-3,NA,TGCAGCGTTGAAGATCGCGGAGATACGCAGTATTTT,CSVEDRGDTQYF
many,TRBV7-9,TRBJ2-2,NA,TGTGCCAGCAGCGAGGGGGAGCTGTTTTTT,CASSEGELFF
NA,TRBV12-5,TRBJ1-1,TRBD1,TGTGCTAGTGGTTTGGGACAGGGAGAAGCTTTCTTT,CASGLGQGEAFF
many,TRBV20-1,TRBJ2-5,NA,TGCAGTGCCCAGACAGACCAAGAGACCCAGTACTTC,CSAQTDQETQYF
NA,TRBV20-1,TRBJ1-1,TRBD1,TGCAGTGCCCTTAGGGACAGGGGAACGAGCACTGAAGCTTTCTTT,CSALRDRGTSTEAFF
few,TRBV5-5,TRBJ2-7,NA,TGTGCCAGCAGCCTCGCGGACAGCCCAGACTACGAGCAGTACTTC,CASSLADSPDYEQYF
many,TRBV25-1,TRBJ2-3,TRBD2,TGTGCCAGCAGTGATGCGGGAGGGTCCCCAGATACGCAGTATTTT,CASSDAGGSPDTQYF
few,TRBV4-3,TRBJ2-5,TRBD1,TGCGCCAGCAGCCAAGGACCGGGACAGGGTGGAGAGACCCAGTACTTC,CASSQGPGQGGETQYF
many,TRBV6-2/TRBV6-3,TRBJ1-1,TRBD1,TGTGCCAGCAGACTTCCGGGACAGGGTGAAGCTTTCTTT,CASRLPGQGEAFF